This T cell receptor beta chain is from a study of T-cell reconstitution after alpha-beta-depleted transplantation in children. Study-wide points: Once a year had passed after transplant, T-cell counts and diversity came mostly from newly produced T cells. Reported findings indicate that, about two months after transplant, alpha-beta T cells came from several hundred expanded clones, which were derived from non-depleted graft cells. Where some patients showed high TCRbeta diversity at day 60, it came from recipient T cells and thymic progenitors that had survived.

The library targeted TCRbeta and was prepared with unique molecular identifiers. Via MiXCR, TCRdb re-called the PCR reads, giving one row per CDR3 protein. The table records about 200,000 distinct CDR3 sequences, 5.5% to 7% of them present only once. This clonotype appeared many times. The antigen remains undetermined. Sequencing was performed on PBMCs, taken before TCRalphabeta/CD19-depleted stem cell transplant. This clonotype originated in a girl in the first two years of life with combined immunodeficiency, due to receive a stem cell transplant.

DNA of the CDR3: TGTGCCAGCAGTAAAACAGCAAACCATGGCTACACCTTC. It encodes CASSKTANHGYTF. V is TRBV12-3 or TRBV12-4 and J is TRBJ1-2, with no clear D. The CDR3 length is 13 residues. Trimming took 5 bases from V and 6 from J, leaving 13 bases between them.